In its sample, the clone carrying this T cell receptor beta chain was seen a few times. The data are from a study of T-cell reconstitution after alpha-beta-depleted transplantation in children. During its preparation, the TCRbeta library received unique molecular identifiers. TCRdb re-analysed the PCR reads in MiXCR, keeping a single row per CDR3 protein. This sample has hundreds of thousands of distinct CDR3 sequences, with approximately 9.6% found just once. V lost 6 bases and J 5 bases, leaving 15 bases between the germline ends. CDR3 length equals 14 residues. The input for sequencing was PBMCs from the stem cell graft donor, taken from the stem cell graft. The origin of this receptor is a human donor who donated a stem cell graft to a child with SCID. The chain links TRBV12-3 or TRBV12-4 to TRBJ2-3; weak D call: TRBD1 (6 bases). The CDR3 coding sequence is TGTGCCAGCAGGCTTGACAGGTGGGAAGATACGCAGTATTTT. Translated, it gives CASRLDRWEDTQYF.